These T cell receptor beta chains were read from a single sample in a study of CD8+CD57+ T cells in acquired aplastic anemia. Each CDR3 protein gets one entry after TCRdb re-called the reads with MiXCR. This table holds about 220,000 distinct CDR3 sequences, 30% to 40% found once. Sequencing was carried out using sorted CD4+, CD8+, or CD8+CD57+ T cells (not recorded which) from PBMCs. The receptors originated from a human donor in good health, serving as a control. The CDR3 runs from the conserved cysteine through the conserved F or W. D genes are given only for firm matches. Size values are once, few and many counts, or a class for expanded clones, and some rows have none.

clone_size j_call d_call v_call cdr3_aa cdr3_nt
NA TRBJ1-5 NA TRBV15 CATSRDEGGETNQPQHF TGTGCCACCAGCAGAGATGAGGGAGGGGAGACGAATCAGCCCCAGCATTTT
NA TRBJ1-5 TRBD1 TRBV19 CASSWTGGGNQPQHF TGTGCCAGTAGTTGGACAGGGGGCGGCAATCAGCCCCAGCATTTT
many TRBJ1-3 NA TRBV19 CASSIREGNTIYF TGTGCCAGTAGTATACGAGAAGGAAACACCATATATTTT
few TRBJ1-5 NA TRBV5-5 CASSLFNSNQPQHF TGTGCCAGCAGCTTGTTTAATAGCAATCAGCCCCAGCATTTT
few TRBJ2-2 TRBD1 TRBV3-1 CASRLGTDADGELFF TGTGCCAGCAGGCTTGGGACAGACGCAGACGGGGAGCTGTTTTTT
many TRBJ1-3 TRBD1 TRBV15 CATSREQGTPGNTIYF TGTGCCACCAGCAGAGAACAGGGGACACCTGGAAACACCATATATTTT
NA TRBJ2-5 TRBD1 TRBV12-3/TRBV12-4 CASSPRQGSQETQYF TGTGCCAGCAGTCCACGACAGGGGAGCCAAGAGACCCAGTACTTC
many TRBJ1-1 NA TRBV7-9 CASSLQGGTEAFF TGTGCCAGCAGCTTACAGGGTGGGACTGAAGCTTTCTTT
NA TRBJ1-1 NA TRBV12-3/TRBV12-4 CASSFFQRMNTEAFF TGTGCCAGCAGTTTTTTTCAACGGATGAACACTGAAGCTTTCTTT
NA TRBJ1-6 NA TRBV10-1 CASSDGRTYNSPLHF TGCGCCAGCAGTGACGGGAGGACCTATAATTCACCCCTCCACTTT
few TRBJ1-1 NA TRBV7-6 CASSPAPDGEAFF TGTGCCAGCAGCCCAGCCCCCGACGGGGAAGCTTTCTTT
once TRBJ2-7 NA TRBV20-1 CSARDTENEQYF TGCAGTGCTAGAGATACAGAGAACGAGCAGTACTTC
NA TRBJ1-2 NA TRBV2 CASRKQGSNGYTF TGTGCCAGCAGGAAACAGGGCTCAAATGGCTACACCTTC
NA TRBJ2-7 NA TRBV11-2 CASSDSRGAGEQYF TGTGCCAGCAGCGATAGTAGGGGGGCGGGGGAGCAGTACTTC
NA TRBJ1-1 NA TRBV6-2/TRBV6-3 CASSYSGRTEAFF TGTGCCAGCAGTTACTCAGGCAGGACTGAAGCTTTCTTT
NA TRBJ2-7 TRBD2 TRBV11-1 CASSSAGTAGEGLAGGSSYEQYF TGTGCCAGCAGCTCAGCCGGGACGGCCGGAGAAGGACTAGCGGGAGGGAGCTCCTACGAGCAGTACTTC
many TRBJ1-5 NA TRBV7-8 CASSLARGFRNQPQHF TGTGCCAGCAGCTTAGCGCGGGGGTTTCGCAATCAGCCCCAGCATTTT
NA TRBJ2-7 TRBD2 TRBV29-1 CSRQGLAGGEQYF TGCAGCCGCCAGGGACTAGCGGGAGGTGAGCAGTACTTC
many TRBJ2-3 NA TRBV10-3 CAIGPGLEDTQYF TGTGCCATCGGTCCGGGACTGGAAGATACGCAGTATTTT
few TRBJ1-1 TRBD1 TRBV6-1 CASRALTGGDAEAFF TGTGCCAGCAGGGCCCTAACAGGGGGCGACGCTGAAGCTTTCTTT
NA TRBJ1-1 NA TRBV20-1 CSARLGRFDLTEAFF TGCAGTGCTAGATTAGGACGATTTGATCTCACTGAAGCTTTCTTT
NA TRBJ1-1 TRBD1 TRBV10-3 CAISEKGQGYTEAFF TGTGCCATCAGTGAAAAAGGACAGGGATACACTGAAGCTTTCTTT
NA TRBJ2-1 NA TRBV6-1 CASKKGTLQYFF TGTGCCAGCAAGAAGGGGACTCTACAGTACTTCTTC
many TRBJ2-7 TRBD1 TRBV18 CASSPDRESEQYF TGTGCCAGCTCACCGGACAGGGAGAGCGAGCAGTACTTC
NA TRBJ1-2 NA TRBV2 CASRMGRIATF TGTGCCAGCAGGATGGGACGGATAGCCACCTTC
many TRBJ2-1 NA TRBV29-1 CSVQQVGSSYNEQFF TGCAGCGTCCAACAGGTGGGGAGCTCCTACAATGAGCAGTTCTTC
many TRBJ2-7 NA TRBV25-1 CASSEYTEYEQYF TGTGCCAGCAGTGAATATACCGAGTACGAGCAGTACTTC
many TRBJ2-7 TRBD1 TRBV24-1 CATSDPGQGAYEQYF TGTGCCACCAGTGATCCCGGACAGGGGGCCTACGAGCAGTACTTC
many TRBJ1-2 NA TRBV5-8 CASSLRWGGRLGYTF TGTGCCAGCAGCTTGCGGTGGGGAGGTCGTCTTGGCTACACCTTC
NA TRBJ2-5 NA TRBV10-3 CAISDGGTETQYF TGTGCCATCAGCGACGGCGGGACAGAGACCCAGTACTTC
NA TRBJ1-2 NA TRBV19 CASSRWEGTSPGYTF TGTGCCAGTAGTAGGTGGGAGGGTACATCCCCAGGTTACACCTTC
NA TRBJ2-4 TRBD1 TRBV20-1 CSAEDRGEDIQYF TGCAGTGCTGAGGACAGGGGAGAGGACATTCAGTACTTC
few TRBJ1-1 NA TRBV3-1 CASSQGAGRNTEAFF TGTGCCAGCAGCCAAGGGGCCGGAAGGAACACTGAAGCTTTCTTT
NA TRBJ1-5 NA TRBV19 CASSIQGGMQPQHF TGTGCCAGTAGTATCCAGGGTGGAATGCAGCCCCAGCATTTT
NA TRBJ2-5 NA TRBV19 CASSPTFGGESQYF TGTGCCAGTAGCCCCACTTTTGGGGGAGAGTCCCAGTACTTC
NA TRBJ1-5 TRBD1 TRBV28 CASSLRQGGFQPQHF TGTGCCAGCAGTTTAAGACAGGGAGGGTTCCAGCCCCAGCATTTT
many TRBJ2-2 NA TRBV7-2 CASSFSDAGELFF TGTGCCAGCAGCTTTTCGGACGCCGGGGAGCTGTTTTTT
many TRBJ2-7 TRBD2 TRBV11-2 CASSFFPGGIAGTYEQYF TGTGCCAGCAGCTTCTTTCCCGGCGGGATAGCGGGAACCTACGAGCAGTACTTC
many TRBJ2-7 TRBD2 TRBV11-2 CASSLLAGGIYEQYF TGTGCCAGCAGCTTATTAGCGGGAGGTATCTACGAGCAGTACTTC
many TRBJ1-5 NA TRBV29-1 CSVVIGQHDQPQHF TGCAGCGTTGTCATCGGACAGCACGATCAGCCCCAGCATTTT